The rows below give T cell receptor beta chains drawn from one sample of a study of CXCR3-negative and CXCR3-positive naive CD8 T cells. TCRdb re-called the 5' RACE reads and gives one entry per CDR3 protein, without DNA. The table lists under 65,000 distinct CDR3 sequences. Sequencing was performed on memory CD8+ T cells from blood. The source is a human donor in good health. Some clones in this sample may be carry-over from other donors' samples. CDR3s include the opening cysteine and the closing phenylalanine or tryptophan.

v_gene	j_gene	CDR3aa
TRBV12-3/TRBV12-4	TRBJ2-5	CASSSQETQYF
TRBV12-3/TRBV12-4	TRBJ2-6	CASSLSGALSGANVLTF
TRBV6-4	TRBJ2-2	CASSDSTGAGELFF
TRBV6-4	TRBJ1-1	CASSKQENTEAFF
TRBV29-1	TRBJ2-2	CSALQAATGELFF
TRBV2	TRBJ2-1	CASSEVAGGHNEQFF
TRBV6-4	TRBJ1-5	CASSEVEGSNQPQHF
TRBV20-1	TRBJ2-5	CSARGGGPRPAQETQYF
TRBV11-2	TRBJ2-1	CASSRYLQGGSSSYNEQFF
TRBV29-1	TRBJ2-2	CSAPANTGELFF
TRBV5-1	TRBJ2-1	CASSPGLADNERFF
TRBV7-3	TRBJ2-2	CASSLIPAPTGELFF
TRBV30	TRBJ2-5	CAWKGWGRATQYF
TRBV2	TRBJ2-7	CASSSQDRAVYEQYF
TRBV4-1	TRBJ1-1	CASSQDSTDLGTEAFF
TRBV4-1	TRBJ2-1	CASSQDVGGSNNEQFF
TRBV30	TRBJ2-1	CAWSVLGYYNEQFF